The 32 T cell receptor beta chains below all came from one sample that was sequenced in a study of T cell clonality in common variable immunodeficiency (dated by TCRdb to the mid-2010s). Receptors were amplified or captured by the immunoSEQ multiplex PCR assay. TCRdb provides this immuneACCESS table in a form limited to in-frame rearrangements. Some clones are lacking; in checked studies, under half of them reflect an unresolved V gene, and why the rest are absent is not known. With 25,000 to 30,000 clones recorded, this sample contains no clone counted only once. The top ten hold approximately 3.5% of the sample. No antigen has been identified for these receptors. Results the study describes overall, beyond this receptor: Reportedly, TCRbeta sequences from CVID had fewer deletions and N-nucleotide insertions, and highly modified clones with 13 or more V deletions were absent from CVID.

Sequencing input: peripheral blood mononuclear cells. The receptors derive from a human donor with common variable immunodeficiency.

This clone was seen a few times. The read stops 3 residues short of the end of the CDR3; the missing end is completed from the germline J gene. This chain uses TRBV19 with TRBJ2-3, with no clear D. Trimming left V 3 bases short and J 2 bases short, with 12 bases between. The germline gives CDR1 LNHDA, CDR2 SQIVND (reference sequence). The CDR3 loop spans 15 amino acids. The CDR3 here is CASSIGLVNTDTQYF. CDR3 DNA, as far as it was read: TGTGCCAGTAGTATCGGGTTGGTTAACACAGATACG.

This clone was observed at least ten times. The read ends 3 residues before the CDR3 terminus; that terminus is restored from the germline J gene. V gene TRBV2 combines with J gene TRBJ2-3, with D perhaps TRBD2 (5 bases). The germline V gene has CDR1 SNHLY and CDR2 FYNNEI. The CDR3 sequence is 16 residues long. Trimming pared 0 bases from V and 2 bases from J, leaving 12 bases between. The CDR3 reads CASSEASSRTTDTQYF. CDR3 bases read: TGTGCCAGCAGTGAAGCCTCTAGCAGAACCACAGATACG.

This clone appeared many times. The sequenced fragment ends 3 residues before the CDR3 boundary, so the rest is inferred from the germline J gene. The chain couples TRBV18 to TRBJ1-4, with D tentatively TRBD1 (6 bases). Deletions cut 3 bases from V and 4 bases from J, with 18 bases between. Germline V CDR1 and CDR2: KGHSH, LQKENI. The CDR3 is 17 residues long. CDR3 bases read: TGTGCCAGCTCACCCCCGAGGGGATCAGGGGATAATGAAAAA. This gives the protein CASSPPRGSGDNEK. The whole CDR3 sequence is CASSPPRGSGDNEKLFF.

This clone was detected ten times or more. The CDR3 extends 3 residues past the end of the read, so its final part is completed from the germline J gene. The genes are TRBV18 and TRBJ1-1; TRBD1 matches 7 bases. The germline gives CDR1 KGHSH, CDR2 LQKENI. The CDR3 has 15 amino acids. V lost 3 bases to trimming and J lost 1 base; unmatched junction nucleotides: 5. CDR3 DNA, as far as it was read: TGTGCCAGCTCACCCCGACAGGGATCGAACACTGAA. Translated, it gives CASSPRQGSNTE. The entire CDR3 is CASSPRQGSNTEAFF.

A few counts support this clone. The read finishes 3 residues shy of the CDR3 end, and the germline J gene is used to complete it. V gene TRBV7-9 combines with J gene TRBJ1-5; no firm D call. Germline V gene data show CDR1 as SEHNR and CDR2 as FQNEAQ (reference sequence). The CDR3 is 14 residues long. V gave up 1 base and J gave up 4 bases, with 8 bases separating them. The CDR3: CASSLGLPNQPQHF. The CDR3 DNA, read in part, is TGTGCCAGCAGCTTAGGACTTCCGAATCAGCCC.

This clone was detected only a few times. Partial CDR3 DNA: TGTGCCAGCAGAGCTGACAGGGGAAGGTCGGGTGAG. Amino acids: CASRADRGRSGE. The entire CDR3 protein is CASRADRGRSGEQFF. J is TRBJ2-1 and V is TRBV2, with 8 bases aligning to TRBD1. The DNA ends 3 residues before the CDR3 does, and the rest of the CDR3 is filled in from the germline J gene. V shed 6 bases, J shed 9 bases, and the junction held 13 bases outside the gene matches. The CDR3 spans 15 residues. Per germline, CDR1 SNHLY and CDR2 FYNNEI.

This clone was found many times. The CDR3 end falls 3 residues outside the read, so it is completed with the germline J gene. The gene calls are TRBV6-1 and TRBJ1-2; weak D call: TRBD1 (5 bases). Per germline, CDR1 MNHNS and CDR2 SASEGT. This CDR3 spans 14 amino acids. V was clipped by 4 bases and J by 2 bases, with 11 bases between them. The DNA read from the CDR3 is TGTGCCAGCAGTGCCCGCCACAGGAACTATGGC. This codes for CASSARHRNYG. In full, the CDR3 is CASSARHRNYGYTF.

Of note for this clone: The CDR3 end lies 3 residues beyond the end of the read and is filled in from the germline J gene. The chain combines TRBV5-4 with TRBJ2-7, with 7 bases lining up with TRBD1. J gave up 0 bases and V 4 bases, and 7 bases lay outside the gene matches. The CDR3 sequence is 15 residues long. The germline gives CDR1 SGHNT, CDR2 YYREEE (reference sequence). CDR3 loop: CASSPRTGSSYEQYF. The CDR3 bases that were read are TGTGCCAGCAGCCCCAGGACAGGTAGCTCCTACGAG.

This clone appeared many times. The read ends 3 residues before the CDR3 terminus; that terminus is restored from the germline J gene. This chain joins TRBV6-1 and TRBJ1-5; D perhaps matches TRBD1 (6 bases). V gave up 4 bases and J gave up 1 base, with 14 bases separating them. The CDR3 covers 16 residues. Germline V CDR1 and CDR2: MNHNS, SASEGT. The CDR3 DNA, read in part, is TGTGCCAGCAGTGGCCCAGGGGTCGGGAGCAATCAGCCC. Translated: CASSGPGVGSNQP. The CDR3 as a whole reads CASSGPGVGSNQPQHF.

This clone was picked up many times. The read finishes 3 residues shy of the CDR3 end, and the germline J gene is used to complete it. The V gene is TRBV5-1, the J gene TRBJ1-1; the D is unclear. CDR3 size: 15 residues. The V gene's germline CDR1 is SGHRS and CDR2 YFSETQ. The V and J ends lost 0 bases and 0 bases respectively, with 9 bases between them. The part of the CDR3 DNA that was read is TGCGCCAGCAGCTTGGTTCGGGGAATGAACACTGAA. The encoded protein is CASSLVRGMNTE. The whole CDR3 sequence is CASSLVRGMNTEAFF.

This clone showed up just a few times. Read coverage stops 3 residues before the CDR3 terminus; the germline J gene supplies the remainder. The chain links TRBV7-2 to TRBJ2-5, with 9 positions matching TRBD2. V lost 3 bases and J lost 5; bases outside the gene matches: 7. The CDR3 is 15 residues long. CDR1 and CDR2 from the germline V gene are SGHTA and FQGNSA. The CDR3 DNA, read in part, is TGTGCCAGCAGCTTGGCGGGTAGCGGGAGCGAGACC. This sequence encodes CASSLAGSGSET. The CDR3 in full is CASSLAGSGSETQYF.

This clone was seen many times. Coverage ceases 3 residues before the CDR3 finishes, and the germline J gene fills in the end. The J gene is TRBJ2-3, the V gene TRBV2, with D tentatively TRBD1 (6 bases). Trimming pared 1 base from V and 3 bases from J, leaving 11 bases between. Germline lookup yields CDR1 SNHLY and CDR2 FYNNEI. The CDR3 runs to 15 residues. Partial CDR3 DNA: TGTGCCAGCAGTGAAGGGCAGGGGATGACAGATACG. It encodes CASSEGQGMTDT. The CDR3 as a whole reads CASSEGQGMTDTQYF.

This clone was observed a few times. The read comes to an end 3 residues before the CDR3 does, leaving the germline J gene to fill in the end. The chain recombines TRBV10-1 with TRBJ2-5; 14 bases fit TRBD2. The CDR3 loop spans 18 amino acids. CDR1 and CDR2 from the germline V gene are WNHNN and SYGVQD (reference sequence). The V and J ends lost 6 bases and 4 bases, in that order; junction bases with no gene match: 13. The CDR3 spells CASSGRGLAGEGGETQYF. The covered CDR3 bases are TGCGCCAGCAGCGGAAGGGGACTAGCGGGAGAAGGTGGAGAGACC.

This clone was recorded at least ten times. The read ends 3 residues early relative to the CDR3; the germline J gene fills the gap. V and J are TRBV5-4 and TRBJ1-4, with 7 nucleotides matching TRBD1. The V gene's germline CDR1 is SGHNT and CDR2 YYREEE (reference sequence). The CDR3 is 15 residues long. Unmatched junction bases numbered 4, after V lost 1 base and J lost 4 bases. CDR3 DNA (partial): TGTGCCAGCAGCTTGCAACAGGGGATTAATGAAAAA. Amino acid sequence: CASSLQQGINEK. The CDR3 in full is CASSLQQGINEKLFF. The variable domain in full, completed from reference TRBV5-4 and TRBJ1-4, reads ETGVTQSPTHLIKTRGQQVTLRCSSQSGHNTVSWYQQALGQGPQFIFQYYREEENGRGNFPPRFSGLQFPNYSSELNVNALELDDSALYLCASSLQQGINEKLFFGSGTQLSVL.

Many counts were recorded for this clone. Read sequence stops 3 residues before the CDR3 end, and the germline J gene provides the missing end. V usage is TRBV7-9 and J usage is TRBJ1-1; D gene unclear. Germline values: CDR1 SEHNR, CDR2 FQNEAQ (reference sequence). This CDR3 region has 13 residues. V lost 2 bases and J lost 4, with 8 bases in between. The CDR3 sequence: CASSLLEGTEAFF. CDR3 DNA, as far as it was read: TGTGCCAGCAGCTTACTGGAGGGCACTGAA.

In its sample, this clone was seen many times. The read ends 3 residues before the CDR3 terminus; that terminus is restored from the germline J gene. The V call is TRBV2, the J call TRBJ2-2; 12 nucleotides match TRBD2. Germline CDR1 and CDR2: SNHLY and FYNNEI. The CDR3 length is 15 residues. Losses at the gene ends were 2 bases for V and 7 bases for J; bases not matched to a gene: 2. CDR3: CASSERLAGDGELFF. The CDR3 DNA, read in part, is TGTGCCAGCAGTGAAAGACTAGCGGGAGACGGGGAG.

This clone was detected only a few times. Read sequence stops 3 residues before the CDR3 end, and the germline J gene provides the missing end. This rearrangement joins TRBV19 to TRBJ2-2; 7 nucleotides match TRBD1. The J segment lost 5 bases and the V segment lost 7 bases, leaving 4 bases of the junction unmatched. Germline V gene data show CDR1 as LNHDA and CDR2 as SQIVND (reference sequence). The CDR3 has 13 amino acids. The chain's CDR3 is CASTQGVTGELFF. Incomplete CDR3 DNA: TGTGCCAGTACCCAGGGGGTAACCGGGGAG.

This clone was seen a handful of times. The read terminates 3 residues before the CDR3 end, so the remaining end is supplied by the germline J gene. This chain uses TRBV5-1 with TRBJ2-5, with TRBD2 as a possible D gene (6 bases). CDR1 is SGHRS and CDR2 is YFSETQ in the germline V gene. There are 15 residues in the CDR3. V dropped 1 base and J dropped 2 bases, with 12 bases sitting between them. CDR3 DNA, as far as it was read: TGCGCCAGCAGCTTGCAGCCTAGCGATCAAGAGACC. Translation: CASSLQPSDQET. Given in full, the CDR3 is CASSLQPSDQETQYF.

This clone was counted ten times or more. CDR3 DNA, as far as it was read: TGCAGTGCAAAAGACGGGACTCACACCACCTACAATGAG. This codes for CSAKDGTHTTYNE. The CDR3 in full is CSAKDGTHTTYNEQFF. This chain joins TRBV20-1 and TRBJ2-1; possibly TRBD2 for D (6 bases). The read ends 3 residues before the CDR3 terminus; that terminus is restored from the germline J gene. The CDR3 sequence is 16 residues long. Trimming left V 6 bases short and J 2 bases short, with 20 bases between. CDR1 DFQATT and CDR2 SNEGSKA come from the germline V gene (reference sequence).

In its sample, this clone was seen a few times. The read ends 3 residues shy of where the CDR3 ends; the end is completed using the germline J gene. The V and J genes are TRBV7-9 and TRBJ1-6; TRBD1 aligns across 7 bases. Germline V gene sequence: CDR1 SEHNR, CDR2 FQNEAQ (reference sequence). The CDR3 covers 13 residues. V trimming: 9 bases; J trimming: 10 bases; junction bases outside the gene matches: 9. CDR3 amino acids: CASSRDSGSPLHF. The sequenced CDR3 bases are TGTGCCAGTTCCCGGGACAGTGGATCACCC.

This clone was detected a few times. The read comes to an end 3 residues before the CDR3 does, leaving the germline J gene to fill in the end. The chain joins TRBV19 to TRBJ1-1; tentatively, D is TRBD1 (5 bases). Trimming left V 5 bases short and J 0 bases short, with 13 bases between. Looked up from germline, CDR1 is LNHDA and CDR2 is SQIVND (reference sequence). The CDR3 has 15 residues. The CDR3 spells CASSRLGGLNTEAFF. Incomplete CDR3 DNA: TGTGCCAGTAGTCGTTTGGGGGGTTTGAACACTGAA.

On this clone itself: The read stops 3 residues short of the end of the CDR3; the missing end is completed from the germline J gene. The chain uses TRBV2 and TRBJ2-1, with D possibly being TRBD1 (5 bases). Trimming took 7 bases from V and 3 from J, leaving 10 bases between them. This CDR3 has 13 residues. Germline V lookup: CDR1 SNHLY, CDR2 FYNNEI. The part of the CDR3 DNA that was read is TGTGCCAGCACTCCGGACATCTACAATGAG. It yields the protein CASTPDIYNE. The full CDR3 protein is CASTPDIYNEQFF. The full variable domain, in which reference TRBV2 and TRBJ2-1 provide the parts outside the CDR3, is EPEVTQTPSHQVTQMGQEVILRCVPISNHLYFYWYRQILGQKVEFLVSFYNNEISEKSEIFDDQFSVERPDGSNFTLKIRSTKLEDSAMYFCASTPDIYNEQFFGPGTRLTVL.

In regard to this clone: The CDR3 is cut off 3 residues early in the read; its end comes from the germline J gene. The chain is built from TRBV20-1 and TRBJ2-1, with TRBD2 matching over 11 bases. This CDR3 comprises 17 residues. Trimming removed 5 bases from V and 4 bases from J; junction bases left unmatched: 13. The germline V gene has CDR1 DFQATT and CDR2 SNEGSKA (reference sequence). The CDR3 sequence is CSAVRLAGFTGYNEQFF. CDR3 DNA, as far as it was read: TGCAGTGCTGTAAGACTAGCGGGATTTACAGGGTACAATGAG.

This clone was seen at least ten times. From the germline J gene comes the end of the CDR3, since the read stops 3 residues before it. The chain couples TRBV18 to TRBJ1-1; TRBD1 matches at 9 bases. The CDR3 totals 14 residues. The germline gives CDR1 KGHSH, CDR2 LQKENI. V lost 3 bases and J lost 4; bases outside the gene matches: 3. The CDR3 bases that were read are TGTGCCAGCTCACCTGTGACAGGGGGCACTGAA. This encodes CASSPVTGGTE. The whole CDR3 region reads CASSPVTGGTEAFF.

In its sample, this clone was seen a few times. The CDR3 extends 3 residues past the end of the read, so its final part is completed from the germline J gene. The genes are TRBV19 and TRBJ1-3; D not certain. This CDR3 has 16 residues. Trimming removed 2 bases at V and 0 bases at J, with 11 bases between. Germline values: CDR1 LNHDA, CDR2 SQIVND (reference sequence). Incomplete CDR3 DNA: TGTGCCAGTAGTATACTTGGCGGTAGCTCTGGAAACACC. This gives the protein CASSILGGSSGNT. The CDR3, in full, reads CASSILGGSSGNTIYF.

This clone was picked up many times. The read stops 3 residues short of the end of the CDR3; the missing end is completed from the germline J gene. V usage is TRBV7-8 and J usage is TRBJ2-5; TRBD2 matches 11 bases. J was trimmed by 2 bases and V by 4 bases; bases with no gene match: 3. Germline V gene sequence: CDR1 SGHVS, CDR2 FQNEAQ. The CDR3 covers 15 residues. The CDR3 DNA, read in part, is TGTGCCAGCAGCTCGGGACTAGCGGCTCAAGAGACC. Its protein is CASSSGLAAQET. The whole CDR3 sequence is CASSSGLAAQETQYF. The variable domain in full, completed from reference TRBV7-8 and TRBJ2-5, reads GAGVSQSPRYKVAKRGQDVALRCDPISGHVSLFWYQQALGQGPEFLTYFQNEAQLDKSGLPSDRFFAERPEGSVSTLKIQRTQQEDSAVYLCASSSGLAAQETQYFGPGTRLLVL.

With regard to this clone: The observed sequence ends 3 residues before the CDR3 terminus, with the missing tail filled in from the germline J gene. The chain employs TRBV7-9 and TRBJ2-1, with 9 bases matching TRBD2. The CDR3 runs to 15 residues. V was pared by 4 bases and J by 7 bases, with 8 bases of the junction left unmatched. The germline V gene encodes CDR1 SEHNR and CDR2 FQNEAQ (reference sequence). The CDR3 protein is CASSSSSLAGNEQFF. The covered CDR3 bases are TGTGCCAGCAGCTCAAGTAGCCTAGCGGGAAATGAG. Looking up the rest from reference TRBV7-9 and TRBJ2-1 gives the full variable domain: DTGVSQNPRHKITKRGQNVTFRCDPISEHNRLYWYRQTLGQGPEFLTYFQNEAQLEKSRLLSDRFSAERPKGSFSTLEIQRTEQGDSAMYLCASSSSSLAGNEQFFGPGTRLTVL.

This clone has a count of ten or more. The read stops 3 residues short of the end of the CDR3; the missing end is completed from the germline J gene. J is TRBJ1-2 and V is TRBV6-1, with 7 bases aligning to TRBD1. The germline V gene has CDR1 MNHNS and CDR2 SASEGT. This CDR3 is built from 14 residues. Losses at the gene ends were 4 bases for V and 7 bases for J; bases not matched to a gene: 9. The part of the CDR3 DNA that was read is TGTGCCAGCAGTGCGACAGGGACCCTGGGTGGC. Translating it yields CASSATGTLGG. The entire CDR3 is CASSATGTLGGYTF.

This clone was seen a handful of times. The read terminates 3 residues ahead of where the CDR3 ends, so the germline J gene completes it. The rearrangement joins TRBV18 to TRBJ1-5, with 8 bases aligning to TRBD1. The CDR3 consists of 16 residues. Germline-derived CDR1 and CDR2 are KGHSH and LQKENI. Trimming cost V 3 bases and J 6 bases; bases outside gene matches: 10. CDR3 in amino acids: CASSPRAGGAGQPQHF. The DNA read from the CDR3 is TGTGCCAGCTCACCCCGGGCAGGGGGCGCGGGTCAGCCC.

This clone was seen a handful of times. The CDR3 end lies 3 residues beyond the end of the read and is filled in from the germline J gene. V gene TRBV2 combines with J gene TRBJ2-7; the D gene is possibly TRBD2 (5 bases). CDR3 length: 14 residues. V shed 0 bases and J shed 3 bases, with 9 bases lying between them. Germline V CDR1 and CDR2: SNHLY, FYNNEI. CDR3 DNA (partial): TGTGCCAGCAGTGAAGCGCGGGCCCTCTACGAG. Translation: CASSEARALYE. The entire CDR3 protein is CASSEARALYEQYF.

This clone was seen many times. CDR3 loop: CASSLQGGGPTDTQYF. The sequenced CDR3 bases are TGCGCCAGCAGCTTGCAAGGGGGAGGGCCCACAGATACG. This chain links TRBV5-1 with TRBJ2-3; D is possibly TRBD2 (7 bases). The CDR3 end falls 3 residues outside the read, so it is completed with the germline J gene. The germline V gene encodes CDR1 SGHRS and CDR2 YFSETQ. Trimming removed 1 base at V and 2 bases at J, with 14 bases between. This CDR3 contains 16 residues. The complete variable domain, with remaining parts taken from reference TRBV5-1 and TRBJ2-3, reads KAGVTQTPRYLIKTRGQQVTLSCSPISGHRSVSWYQQTPGQGLQFLFEYFSETQRNKGNFPGRFSGRQFSNSRSEMNVSTLELGDSALYLCASSLQGGGPTDTQYFGPGTRLTVL.

This clone was seen more than once but under ten times. The read terminates 3 residues before the CDR3 end, so the remaining end is supplied by the germline J gene. The chain combines TRBV7-9 with TRBJ2-7, with 11 bases matching TRBD1. The V gene end was trimmed by 5 bases and the J gene end by 2 bases; junction bases not matched to a gene: 2. The CDR3 has 14 amino acids. CDR1 is SEHNR, CDR2 FQNEAQ, per germline (reference sequence). The CDR3 bases that were read are TGTGCCAGCAGCCAGGGACAGGGGGCCTACGAG. This codes for CASSQGQGAYE. In full, the CDR3 reads CASSQGQGAYEQYF.